Below are 10 T cell receptor beta chains sequenced from a single sample in a study of blood T cell repertoires in COVID-19. The assay was immunoSEQ multiplex PCR, and TCRdb's table has in-frame clones only and misses some. The data show under 20,000 clones, with under 90% seen just once and roughly 5.1% held by the top ten. Source material: peripheral blood. All receptors come from a human donor in a cohort sampled during active COVID-19.

The chain combines TRBV30 with TRBJ1-6; no reliable D call. The CDR3 spans 16 residues. Per germline, CDR1 GTSNPN and CDR2 SVGIG (reference sequence). Trimming left V 3 bases short and J 2 bases short, with 14 bases between. The CDR3 DNA sequence: TGTGCCTGGAGCCGGACTGGTCTCACCTATAATTCACCCCTCCACTTT. Its protein is CAWSRTGLTYNSPLHF.

The V gene is TRBV20-1, the J gene TRBJ2-3; no definite D call. V gave up 8 bases and J gave up 9 bases, with 15 bases separating them. This CDR3 comprises 11 residues. Per the germline V gene, CDR1 is DFQATT and CDR2 is SNEGSKA (reference sequence). CDR3 residues: CSPFLRETQYF. In DNA, the CDR3 is TGCAGTCCCTTCCTTCGAGAGACGCAGTATTTT.

The chain combines TRBV24-1 with TRBJ2-1; the match to TRBD1 covers 8 bases. V was pared by 0 bases and J by 7 bases, with 10 bases of the junction left unmatched. Germline V gene lookup returns CDR1 KGHDR and CDR2 SFDVKD. This CDR3 region has 17 residues. The CDR3 DNA reads as TGTGCCACCAGTGATTTGTACTCTCAGGGGGCGTATAATGAGCAGTTCTTC. Its protein product is CATSDLYSQGAYNEQFF.

The chain recombines TRBV19 with TRBJ2-1; 10 nucleotides align to TRBD2. The junction had 4 bases not matched to a gene; V was cut back by 5 bases and J by 0 bases. CDR3 size: 16 residues. CDR1 is LNHDA and CDR2 is SQIVND in the germline V gene (reference sequence). The CDR3 is CASSWTSGSSYNEQFF. The CDR3, as DNA: TGTGCCAGTAGTTGGACTAGCGGAAGCTCCTACAATGAGCAGTTCTTC.

CDR3 DNA: TGTGCCAGCAGCTCTCCGGGACAGGGTCTCACTGAAGCTTTCTTT. As protein: CASSSPGQGLTEAFF. The chain recombines TRBV11-2 with TRBJ1-1, with 9 bases matching TRBD1. Germline-derived CDR1 and CDR2 are SGHAT and FQNNGV. V dropped 4 bases and J dropped 4; count of bases not matched to a gene: 7. This CDR3 contains 15 residues. The whole variable domain, filled in from reference TRBV11-2 and TRBJ1-1, reads EAGVAQSPRYKIIEKRQSVAFWCNPISGHATLYWYQQILGQGPKLLIQFQNNGVVDDSQLPKDRFSAERLKGVDSTLKIQPAKLEDSAVYLCASSSPGQGLTEAFFGQGTRLTVV.

The V gene is TRBV5-1, the J gene TRBJ1-1; no definite D call. The ends were cut back, 0 bases at V and 7 bases at J, with 13 bases in the middle. CDR3 length equals 14 residues. Per germline, CDR1 SGHRS and CDR2 YFSETQ. In nucleotides, the CDR3 is TGCGCCAGCAGCTTGGGGGCCGCGAACCTTGAAGCTTTCTTT. Translated, it gives CASSLGAANLEAFF. The variable domain in full, with the rest retrieved from reference TRBV5-1 and TRBJ1-1, is KAGVTQTPRYLIKTRGQQVTLSCSPISGHRSVSWYQQTPGQGLQFLFEYFSETQRNKGNFPGRFSGRQFSNSRSEMNVSTLELGDSALYLCASSLGAANLEAFFGQGTRLTVV.

The chain links TRBV28 to TRBJ2-2, with 9 nucleotides matching TRBD2. The CDR3 covers 15 residues. Germline loops: CDR1 MDHEN, CDR2 SYDVKM. V gave up 10 bases and J gave up 1 base; unmatched junction bases: 7. As DNA, the CDR3 is TGTGCCACCTTAGCGGGAGTAATGAACACCGGGGAGCTGTTTTTT. The encoded protein is CATLAGVMNTGELFF.

The chain uses TRBV5-6 and TRBJ2-1, with D possibly being TRBD1 (6 bases). Trimming stripped 7 bases from V and 10 bases from J, with 18 bases between. The CDR3 has 13 amino acids. Germline lookup yields CDR1 SGHDT and CDR2 YYEEEE. CDR3 sequence reads: CASGDAGAREQFF. Written as DNA, the CDR3 is TGTGCCAGCGGAGACGCAGGGGCTCGGGAGCAGTTCTTC.

The chain uses TRBV6-5 and TRBJ2-7; a possible D gene is TRBD2 (6 bases). Germline CDR1 MNHEY, CDR2 SVGAGI. Between the trimmed V and J ends, which lost 5 bases and 7 bases, there was a span of 15 bases. This CDR3 comprises 13 residues. The CDR3 DNA follows: TGTGCCAGCAGTCGGGGAGGTCTGGGAGAGCAGTACTTC. Translation: CASSRGGLGEQYF.

This chain links TRBV7-9 with TRBJ2-6; 8 bases map to TRBD1. Trimming removed 4 bases from V and 1 base from J; junction bases left unmatched: 3. The CDR3 is 16 residues long. Looked up from germline, CDR1 is SEHNR and CDR2 is FQNEAQ (reference sequence). As DNA, the CDR3 is TGTGCCAGCAGCTCGGACAGGGTGTCTGGGGCCAACGTCCTGACTTTC. It translates to CASSSDRVSGANVLTF.